The entry below gives a single T cell receptor beta chain sequence along with its context. Losses at the gene ends were 0 bases for V and 5 bases for J; bases not matched to a gene: 5. Germline CDR1 is LGHDT and CDR2 is YNNKEL (reference sequence). This CDR3 region has 15 residues. This record comes from a study of blood T cell repertoires in COVID-19. The method was immunoSEQ multiplex PCR; TCRdb's version includes in-frame clones alone and lacks a portion of them. The sample consists of about 370,000 clones, approximately 90% of them appearing once. The chain joins TRBV3-1 (or the pseudogene TRBV3-2) to TRBJ2-5; TRBD2 matches 8 bases. The TCR was taken from a man between 18 and 35 years old who had recovered from COVID-19. The sequenced sample was PBMCs or T cells enriched from blood (not recorded which). This CDR3 reads CASSQEVVAGETQYF. The CDR3 DNA sequence: TGTGCCAGCAGCCAAGAGGTGGTAGCGGGGGAGACCCAGTACTTC.